The text below deals with one T cell receptor beta chain. This clone came up once. Its antigen is not yet known. No clone much larger than this one lies a single base away; base qualities are absent. Receptor libraries were prepared by the immunoSEQ multiplex PCR assay. This immuneACCESS table, as held by TCRdb, lists in-frame sequences with V and J called but not all clones. Of the missing ones, under half trace to an unresolved V gene in checked studies; the others have no known cause. Within this sample are 90,000 to 95,000 clones, with around four fifths of them counted one time only. The top ten clones comprise approximately 19% of the sample. This specimen belongs to a study of control samples from healthy donors and cancer patients (dated by TCRdb to the early 2020s). The CDR3 starts with the cysteine, ends with the phenylalanine, and has 12 residues. Only the CDR3 part of the read is kept: 36 bases, read in frame from the first base. V is reduced by 3 bases and J by 8 bases, leaving a spacing of 10 bases between them. From a lookup of the germline V gene (reference sequence), CDR1 and CDR2 are MNHEY and SMNVEV.

The sequenced sample was blood. This TCR was recovered from a young man in good health. This chain joins TRBV27 to TRBJ1-2; tentative D gene TRBD1, with 6 bases matching. Read as DNA, the sequence is TGTGCCAGCAGTTTCAGGGGAGGGGGCTACACCTTC. This translates into CASSFRGGGYTF.